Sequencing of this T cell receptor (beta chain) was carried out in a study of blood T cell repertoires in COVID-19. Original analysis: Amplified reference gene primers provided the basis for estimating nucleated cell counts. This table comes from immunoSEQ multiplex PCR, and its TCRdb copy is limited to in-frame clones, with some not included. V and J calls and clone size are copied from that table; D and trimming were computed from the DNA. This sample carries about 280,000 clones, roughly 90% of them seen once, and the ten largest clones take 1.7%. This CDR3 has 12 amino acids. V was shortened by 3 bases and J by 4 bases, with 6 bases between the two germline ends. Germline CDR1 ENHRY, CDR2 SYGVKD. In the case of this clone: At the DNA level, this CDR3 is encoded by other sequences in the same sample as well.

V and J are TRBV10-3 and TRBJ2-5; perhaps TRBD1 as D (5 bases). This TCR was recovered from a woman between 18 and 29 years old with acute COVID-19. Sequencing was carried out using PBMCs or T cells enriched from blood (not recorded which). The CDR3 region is CAISERGETQYF. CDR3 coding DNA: TGTGCCATCAGTGAAAGGGGAGAGACCCAGTACTTC.